Listed here is a single TCR beta chain. This sample is drawn from a study of blood T cell repertoires in COVID-19. Across the whole study: COVID-19 samples collected from the United States, Italy and Spain covered acute and convalescent phases. PBMCs, B-cell-depleted T cells, or T cells were the source of the cDNA or gDNA that made up the material.

The CDR3 consists of 12 residues. V gave up 4 bases and J gave up 4 bases, with 9 bases separating them. Germline V CDR1 and CDR2: SQVTM, ANQGSEA. In the original processing: Amplification with reference gene primers provided the estimates of nucleated cell counts. This table comes from immunoSEQ multiplex PCR, and its TCRdb copy is limited to in-frame clones, with some not included. V, J and clone size are those of that table, while D and trimming were read from the DNA. The table has about 49,000 clones, approximately 90% seen once. The sequence was obtained from a man aged 40-49 years with active COVID-19. The chain is built from TRBV29-1 and TRBJ2-3, with D perhaps TRBD1 (6 bases). Sample: peripheral blood. CDR3 in amino acids: CSVGQVSDTQYF. The CDR3 DNA reads TGCAGCGTTGGACAGGTATCAGATACGCAGTATTTT.